Described below is a single T cell receptor beta chain sequence and its context. Individuals aged roughly 18 to 95 years were recruited from 24 US areas. This sample is part of a study of blood T cell repertoires in COVID-19. Measured with immunoSEQ multiplex PCR; TCRdb has only the in-frame clones, and not every one. The data contain 200,000 or so clones, about nine tenths of them singletons. The source material was PBMCs or T cells enriched from blood (not recorded which). This sequence originates from a woman between 40 and 50 years old with acute COVID-19.

The CDR3 region is CASSTTRGPYNEQFF. CDR3 bases: TGTGCCAGCAGCACGACCAGGGGGCCCTACAATGAGCAGTTCTTC. V and J are TRBV11-2 and TRBJ2-1; 8 nucleotides line up with TRBD1. The junction had 5 bases not matched to a gene; V was cut back by 5 bases and J by 2 bases. This CDR3 contains 15 residues. Germline V CDR1 and CDR2: SGHAT, FQNNGV.